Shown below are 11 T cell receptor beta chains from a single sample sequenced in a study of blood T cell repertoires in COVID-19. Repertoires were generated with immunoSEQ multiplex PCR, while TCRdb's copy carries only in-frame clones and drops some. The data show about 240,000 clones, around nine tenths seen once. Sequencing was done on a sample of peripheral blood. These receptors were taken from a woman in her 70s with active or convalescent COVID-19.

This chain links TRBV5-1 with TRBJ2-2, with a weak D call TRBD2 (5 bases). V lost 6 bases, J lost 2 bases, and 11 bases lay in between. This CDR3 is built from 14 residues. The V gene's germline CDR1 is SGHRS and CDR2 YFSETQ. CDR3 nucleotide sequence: TGCGCCAGCACTATAGGAGGAAACACCGGGGAGCTGTTTTTT. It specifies CASTIGGNTGELFF.

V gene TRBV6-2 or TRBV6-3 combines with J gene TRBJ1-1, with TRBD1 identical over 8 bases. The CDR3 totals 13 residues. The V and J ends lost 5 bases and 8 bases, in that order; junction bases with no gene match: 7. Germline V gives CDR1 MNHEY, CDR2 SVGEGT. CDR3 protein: CASSPIGQGEAFF. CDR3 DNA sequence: TGTGCCAGCAGTCCCATCGGACAGGGCGAAGCTTTCTTT.

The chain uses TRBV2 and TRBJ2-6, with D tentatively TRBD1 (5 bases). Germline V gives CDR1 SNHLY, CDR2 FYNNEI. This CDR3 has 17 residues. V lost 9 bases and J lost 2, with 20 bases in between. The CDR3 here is CASSSQGILAGANVLTF. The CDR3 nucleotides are TGTGCCAGTTCCTCCCAGGGAATACTGGCTGGGGCCAACGTCCTGACTTTC.

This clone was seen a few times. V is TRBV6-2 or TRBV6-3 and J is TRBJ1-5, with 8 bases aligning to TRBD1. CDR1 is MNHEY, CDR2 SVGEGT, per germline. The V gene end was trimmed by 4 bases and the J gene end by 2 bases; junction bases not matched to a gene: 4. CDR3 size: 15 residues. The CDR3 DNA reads TGTGCCAGCAGTTCCGGACAGGGAGGCAATCAGCCCCAGCATTTT. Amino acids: CASSSGQGGNQPQHF.

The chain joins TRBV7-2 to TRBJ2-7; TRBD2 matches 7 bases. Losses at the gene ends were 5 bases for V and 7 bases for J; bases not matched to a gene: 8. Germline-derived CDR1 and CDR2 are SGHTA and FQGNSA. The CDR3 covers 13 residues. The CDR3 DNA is TGTGCCAGCAGCCTCCGTGAAGCGGGGGAGCAGTACTTC. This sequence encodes CASSLREAGEQYF.

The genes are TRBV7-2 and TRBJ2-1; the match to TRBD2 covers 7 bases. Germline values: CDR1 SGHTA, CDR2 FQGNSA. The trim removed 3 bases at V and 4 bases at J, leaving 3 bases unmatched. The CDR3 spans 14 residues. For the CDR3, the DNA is TGTGCCAGCAGCTTTCAGGGAGGGTACAATGAGCAGTTCTTC. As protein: CASSFQGGYNEQFF.

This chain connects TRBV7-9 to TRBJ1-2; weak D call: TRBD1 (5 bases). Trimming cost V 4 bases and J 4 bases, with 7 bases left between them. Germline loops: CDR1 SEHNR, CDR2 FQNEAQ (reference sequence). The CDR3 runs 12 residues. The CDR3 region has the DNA TGTGCCAGCAGCTCGGACATCTATGGCTACACCTTC. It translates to CASSSDIYGYTF.

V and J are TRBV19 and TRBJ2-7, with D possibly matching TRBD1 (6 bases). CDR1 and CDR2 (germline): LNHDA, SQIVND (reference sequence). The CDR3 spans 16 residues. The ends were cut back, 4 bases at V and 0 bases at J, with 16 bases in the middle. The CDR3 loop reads CASSTSGDASSYEQYF. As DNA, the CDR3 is TGTGCCAGTAGTACTTCAGGGGACGCAAGCTCCTACGAGCAGTACTTC.

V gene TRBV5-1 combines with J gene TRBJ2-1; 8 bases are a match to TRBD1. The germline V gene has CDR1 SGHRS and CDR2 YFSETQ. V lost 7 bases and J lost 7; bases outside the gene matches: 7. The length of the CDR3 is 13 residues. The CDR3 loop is CASSWTGRNEQFF. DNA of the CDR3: TGCGCCAGCTCTTGGACAGGGCGAAATGAGCAGTTCTTC. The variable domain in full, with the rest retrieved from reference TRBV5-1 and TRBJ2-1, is KAGVTQTPRYLIKTRGQQVTLSCSPISGHRSVSWYQQTPGQGLQFLFEYFSETQRNKGNFPGRFSGRQFSNSRSEMNVSTLELGDSALYLCASSWTGRNEQFFGPGTRLTVL.

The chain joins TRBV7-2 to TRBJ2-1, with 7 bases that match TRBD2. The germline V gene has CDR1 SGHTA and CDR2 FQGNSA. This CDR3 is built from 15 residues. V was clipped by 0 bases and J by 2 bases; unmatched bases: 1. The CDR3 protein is CASSLAGGTYNEQFF. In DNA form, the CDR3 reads TGTGCCAGCAGCTTAGCGGGAGGGACCTACAATGAGCAGTTCTTC. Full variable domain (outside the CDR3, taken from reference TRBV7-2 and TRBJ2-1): GAGVSQSPSNKVTEKGKDVELRCDPISGHTALYWYRQSLGQGLEFLIYFQGNSAPDKSGLPSDRFSAERTGGSVSTLTIQRTQQEDSAVYLCASSLAGGTYNEQFFGPGTRLTVL.

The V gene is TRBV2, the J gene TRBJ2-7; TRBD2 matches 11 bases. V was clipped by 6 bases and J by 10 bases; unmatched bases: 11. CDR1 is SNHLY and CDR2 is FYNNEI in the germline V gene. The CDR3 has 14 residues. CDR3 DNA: TGTGCCAGCAGATCAGGGCTAGCGGGGGGATCTCAGTACTTC. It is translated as CASRSGLAGGSQYF.